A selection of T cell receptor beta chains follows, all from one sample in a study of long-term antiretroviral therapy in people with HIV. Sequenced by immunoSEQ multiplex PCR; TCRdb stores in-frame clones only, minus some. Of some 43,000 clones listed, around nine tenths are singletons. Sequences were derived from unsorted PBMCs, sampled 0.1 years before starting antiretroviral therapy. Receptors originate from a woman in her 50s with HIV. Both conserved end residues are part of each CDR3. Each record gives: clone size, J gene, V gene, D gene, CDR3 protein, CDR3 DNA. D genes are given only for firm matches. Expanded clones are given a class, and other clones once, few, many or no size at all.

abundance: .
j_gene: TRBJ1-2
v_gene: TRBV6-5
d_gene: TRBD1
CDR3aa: CASSYGTGFDYGYTF
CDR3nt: TGTGCCAGCAGCTATGGGACAGGGTTCGACTATGGCTACACCTTC

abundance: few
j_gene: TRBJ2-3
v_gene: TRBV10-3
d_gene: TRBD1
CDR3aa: CAISLEGDRVSTDTQYF
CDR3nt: TGTGCCATCAGCCTCGAGGGTGACAGGGTTAGCACAGATACGCAGTATTTT

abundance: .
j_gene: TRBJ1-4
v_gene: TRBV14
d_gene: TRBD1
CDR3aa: CASSRDTQGAGAPEKLFF
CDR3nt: TGTGCCAGCAGCCGAGATACCCAGGGGGCGGGGGCCCCTGAAAAACTGTTTTTT

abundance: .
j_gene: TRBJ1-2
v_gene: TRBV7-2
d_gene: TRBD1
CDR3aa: CASSLGGGSTGRGYTF
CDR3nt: TGTGCCAGCAGCTTAGGGGGGGGATCGACAGGGCGCGGCTACACCTTC

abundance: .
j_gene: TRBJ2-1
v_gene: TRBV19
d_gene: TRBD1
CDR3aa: CASSARDRGRDDEQFF
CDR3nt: TGTGCCAGTAGTGCCCGGGACAGGGGGCGCGACGATGAGCAGTTCTTC

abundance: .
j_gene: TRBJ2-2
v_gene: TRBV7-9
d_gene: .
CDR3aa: CASSLYPKTGNTGELFF
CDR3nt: TGTGCCAGCAGCTTATACCCGAAGACAGGAAACACCGGGGAGCTGTTTTTT

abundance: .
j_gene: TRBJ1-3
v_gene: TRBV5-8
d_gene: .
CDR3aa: CASSLADTIYF
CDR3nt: TGTGCCAGCAGCTTGGCTGACACCATATATTTT

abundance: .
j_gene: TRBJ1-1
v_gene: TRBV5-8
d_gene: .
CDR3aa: CASSRRQTGGTEAFF
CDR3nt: TGTGCCAGCAGCCGCAGACAGACTGGGGGCACTGAAGCTTTCTTT

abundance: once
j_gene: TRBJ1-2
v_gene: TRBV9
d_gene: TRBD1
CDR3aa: CASSVEDRGDYGYTF
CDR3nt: TGTGCCAGCAGCGTAGAAGACAGGGGCGACTATGGCTACACCTTC

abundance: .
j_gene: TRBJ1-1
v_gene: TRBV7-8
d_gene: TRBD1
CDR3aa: CASSPTGGFAEAFF
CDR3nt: TGTGCCAGCAGCCCTACAGGGGGCTTCGCTGAAGCTTTCTTT

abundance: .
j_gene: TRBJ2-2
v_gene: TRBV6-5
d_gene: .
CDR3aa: CASRGSSEAGELFF
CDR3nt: TGTGCCAGCAGAGGATCTAGCGAGGCCGGGGAGCTGTTTTTT

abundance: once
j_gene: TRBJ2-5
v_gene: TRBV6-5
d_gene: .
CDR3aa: CASSYSAQNQETQYF
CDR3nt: TGTGCCAGCAGTTACTCCGCCCAGAACCAAGAGACCCAGTACTTC

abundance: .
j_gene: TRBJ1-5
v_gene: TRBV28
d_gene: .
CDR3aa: CASSLGVASPQHF
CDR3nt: TGTGCCAGCAGCCTTGGGGTAGCCTCGCCCCAGCATTTT

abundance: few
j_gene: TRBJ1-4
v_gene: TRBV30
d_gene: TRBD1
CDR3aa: CAWGRGRSTNEKLFF
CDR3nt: TGTGCCTGGGGCAGGGGGAGGTCAACTAATGAAAAACTGTTTTTT

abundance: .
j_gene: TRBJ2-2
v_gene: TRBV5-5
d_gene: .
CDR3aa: CASRPVAREVTGELFF
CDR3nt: TGTGCCAGCAGACCGGTAGCTAGGGAGGTCACCGGGGAGCTGTTTTTT

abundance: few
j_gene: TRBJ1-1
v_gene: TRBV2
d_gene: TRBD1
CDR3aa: CASSLLRQGNTEAFF
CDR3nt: TGTGCCAGCAGTCTGCTTCGACAGGGAAACACTGAAGCTTTCTTT

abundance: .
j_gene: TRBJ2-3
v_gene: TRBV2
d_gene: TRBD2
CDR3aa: CASSDIPGRGGTDTQYF
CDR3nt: TGTGCCAGCAGCGATATACCTGGGCGGGGGGGGACAGATACGCAGTATTTT

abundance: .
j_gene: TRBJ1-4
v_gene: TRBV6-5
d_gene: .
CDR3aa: CASSYGGHLGEKLFF
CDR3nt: TGTGCCAGCAGTTACGGGGGGCATTTAGGTGAAAAACTGTTTTTT